What follows are 5 T cell receptor beta chains derived from one specimen sequenced in a study of T-cell memory formation after mild COVID-19. Each CDR3 protein gets one entry after TCRdb re-called the 5' RACE reads with MiXCR. This table holds about 350,000 distinct CDR3 sequences, approximately 14% found once. Sequenced sample: PBMCs or a T cell subset sorted from them (not recorded which). Receptors were obtained from a man aged 18 to 30 who had mild COVID-19 (a few samples of this study predate the infection). Cell type and time point are not known.

This clonotype was counted only a few times. This chain uses TRBV20-1 with TRBJ1-1, with a possible D match to TRBD1 (5 bases). Germline V CDR1 and CDR2: DFQATT, SNEGSKA (reference sequence). The CDR3 is 11 amino acids. V was cut by 3 bases and J by 7 bases, with 9 bases left in between. CDR3 sequence reads: CSARGGSEAFF. As DNA, the CDR3 is TGCAGTGCTAGGGGGGGTAGTGAAGCTTTCTTT.

The J gene is TRBJ2-5, the V gene TRBV12-3 or TRBV12-4; perhaps TRBD2 as D (7 bases). The CDR3 is 15 amino acids. V shed 1 base and J shed 5 bases, with 14 bases lying between them. CDR3 bases: TGTGCCAGCAGTTTAGTTCCGGGGGGCGTGGAGACCCAGTACTTC. Translation gives CASSLVPGGVETQYF.

This clonotype was observed a few times. The rearrangement joins TRBV9 to TRBJ2-6; D uncertain. This CDR3 contains 15 residues. From germline, CDR1 is SGDLS and CDR2 YYNGEE. V lost 0 bases, J lost 2 bases, and 6 bases lay in between. The CDR3 reads CASSVGGTGANVLTF. Written as DNA, the CDR3 is TGTGCCAGCAGCGTAGGGGGAACTGGGGCCAACGTCCTGACTTTC.

A few counts support this clonotype. This chain joins TRBV18 and TRBJ2-1; D possibly corresponds to TRBD2 (5 bases). Germline CDR1 KGHSH, CDR2 LQKENI. The CDR3 loop spans 14 amino acids. V gave up 4 bases and J gave up 6 bases, with 13 bases separating them. The CDR3 coding sequence is TGTGCCAGCTCACTCGGGGTCCTGGGCAATGAGCAGTTCTTC. Translating it yields CASSLGVLGNEQFF.

A few counts support this clonotype. The chain links TRBV7-8 to TRBJ1-3; 7 positions match TRBD1. CDR1 is SGHVS, CDR2 FQNEAQ, per germline. This CDR3 comprises 18 residues. Trimming cost V 4 bases and J 2 bases; bases outside gene matches: 14. The CDR3 bases are TGTGCCAGCAGCTCGACCTATCGACAGGGTCAGGCTGGAAACACCATATATTTT. This encodes CASSSTYRQGQAGNTIYF.